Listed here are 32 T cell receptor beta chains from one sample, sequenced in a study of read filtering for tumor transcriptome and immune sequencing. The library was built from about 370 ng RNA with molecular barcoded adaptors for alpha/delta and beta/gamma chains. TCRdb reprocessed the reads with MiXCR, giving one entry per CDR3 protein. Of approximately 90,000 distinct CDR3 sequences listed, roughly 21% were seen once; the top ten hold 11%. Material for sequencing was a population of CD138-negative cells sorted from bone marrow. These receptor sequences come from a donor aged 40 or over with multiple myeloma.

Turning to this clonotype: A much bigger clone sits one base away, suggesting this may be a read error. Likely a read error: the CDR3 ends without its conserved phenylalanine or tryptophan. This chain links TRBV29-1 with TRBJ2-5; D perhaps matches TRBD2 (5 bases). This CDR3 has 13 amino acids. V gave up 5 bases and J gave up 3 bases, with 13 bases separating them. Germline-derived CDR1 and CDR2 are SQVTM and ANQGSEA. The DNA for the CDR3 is TGCAGCGTTTCGGGCGGAGGAAAAGAGACCCAGTACATC. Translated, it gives CSVSGGGKETQYI.

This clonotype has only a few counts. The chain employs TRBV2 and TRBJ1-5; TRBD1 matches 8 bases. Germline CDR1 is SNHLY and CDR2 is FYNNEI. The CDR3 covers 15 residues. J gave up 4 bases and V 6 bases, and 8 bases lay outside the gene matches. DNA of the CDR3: TGTGCCAGCAGACCTGGACAGGGTCGTAATCAGCCCCAGCATTTT. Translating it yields CASRPGQGRNQPQHF.

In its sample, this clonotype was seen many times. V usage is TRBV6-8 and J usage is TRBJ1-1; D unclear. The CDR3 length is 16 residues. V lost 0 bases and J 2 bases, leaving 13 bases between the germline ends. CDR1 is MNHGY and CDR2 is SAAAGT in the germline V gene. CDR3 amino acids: CASSYSRASNNTEAFF. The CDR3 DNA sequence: TGTGCCAGCAGTTACTCGAGGGCCAGCAATAACACTGAAGCTTTCTTT.

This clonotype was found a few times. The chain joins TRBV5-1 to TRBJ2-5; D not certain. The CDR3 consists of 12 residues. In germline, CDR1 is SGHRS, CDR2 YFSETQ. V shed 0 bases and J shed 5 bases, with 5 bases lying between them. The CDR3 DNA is TGCGCCAGCAGCTTGGAAACGGAGACCCAGTACTTC. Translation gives CASSLETETQYF.

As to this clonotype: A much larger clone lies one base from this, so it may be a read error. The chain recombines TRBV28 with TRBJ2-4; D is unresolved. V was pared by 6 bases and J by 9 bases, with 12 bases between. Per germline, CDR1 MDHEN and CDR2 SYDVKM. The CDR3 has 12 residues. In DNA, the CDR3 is TGTGCCAGCAGCCCCCGCCTCAGCATTCAGTACTTC. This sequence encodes CASSPRLSIQYF.

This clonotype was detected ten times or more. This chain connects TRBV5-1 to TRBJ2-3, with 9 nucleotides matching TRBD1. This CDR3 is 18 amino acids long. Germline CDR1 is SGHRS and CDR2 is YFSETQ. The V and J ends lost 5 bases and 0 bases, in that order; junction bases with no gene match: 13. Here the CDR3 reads CASSQPRTGASSTDTQYF. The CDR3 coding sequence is TGCGCCAGCAGTCAACCTAGGACAGGGGCGTCTAGCACAGATACGCAGTATTTT.

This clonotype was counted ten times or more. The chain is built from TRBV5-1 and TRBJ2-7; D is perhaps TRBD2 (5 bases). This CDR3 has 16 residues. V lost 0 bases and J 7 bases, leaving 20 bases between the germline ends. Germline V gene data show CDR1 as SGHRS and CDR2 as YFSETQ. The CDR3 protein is CASSLVRGTAPGEQYF. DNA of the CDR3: TGCGCCAGCAGCTTGGTTCGGGGAACTGCTCCGGGAGAGCAGTACTTC. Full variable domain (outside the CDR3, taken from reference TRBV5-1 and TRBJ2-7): KAGVTQTPRYLIKTRGQQVTLSCSPISGHRSVSWYQQTPGQGLQFLFEYFSETQRNKGNFPGRFSGRQFSNSRSEMNVSTLELGDSALYLCASSLVRGTAPGEQYFGPGTRLTVT.

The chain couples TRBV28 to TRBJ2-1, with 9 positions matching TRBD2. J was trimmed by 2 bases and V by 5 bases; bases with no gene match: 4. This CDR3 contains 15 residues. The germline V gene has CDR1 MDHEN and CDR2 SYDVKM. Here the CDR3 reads CASSLAGNPYNEQFF. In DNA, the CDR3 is TGTGCCAGCAGTCTAGCGGGGAATCCCTACAATGAGCAGTTCTTC.

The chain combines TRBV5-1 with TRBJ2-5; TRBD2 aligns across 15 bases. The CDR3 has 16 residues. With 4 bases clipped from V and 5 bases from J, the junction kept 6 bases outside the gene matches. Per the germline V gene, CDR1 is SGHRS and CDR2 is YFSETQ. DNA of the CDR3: TGCGCCAGCAGCGGAGGACTAGCGGGGGGGTACGAGACCCAGTACTTC. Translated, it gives CASSGGLAGGYETQYF. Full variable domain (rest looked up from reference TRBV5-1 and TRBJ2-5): KAGVTQTPRYLIKTRGQQVTLSCSPISGHRSVSWYQQTPGQGLQFLFEYFSETQRNKGNFPGRFSGRQFSNSRSEMNVSTLELGDSALYLCASSGGLAGGYETQYFGPGTRLLVL.

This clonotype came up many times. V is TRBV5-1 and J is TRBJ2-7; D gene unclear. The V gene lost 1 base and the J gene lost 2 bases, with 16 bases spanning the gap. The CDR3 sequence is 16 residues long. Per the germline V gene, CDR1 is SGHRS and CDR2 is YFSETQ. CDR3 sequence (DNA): TGCGCCAGCAGCTTGACATCGGACCTTTACACCTACGAGCAGTACTTC. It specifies CASSLTSDLYTYEQYF.

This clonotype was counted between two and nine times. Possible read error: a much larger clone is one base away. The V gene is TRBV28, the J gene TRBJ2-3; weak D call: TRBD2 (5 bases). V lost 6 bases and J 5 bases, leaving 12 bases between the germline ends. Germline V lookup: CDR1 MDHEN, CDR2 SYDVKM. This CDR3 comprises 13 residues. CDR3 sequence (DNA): TGTGCCAGCAGAGACTATCTAGGAGATACGCAGTATTTT. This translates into CASRDYLGDTQYF.

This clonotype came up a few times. This chain's CDR3 is CSASGSDTQYF. The DNA for the CDR3 is TGCAGTGCTAGTGGTTCAGATACGCAGTATTTT. This chain joins TRBV20-1 and TRBJ2-3; no reliable D call. V gave up 3 bases and J gave up 4 bases, with 5 bases separating them. Germline V CDR1 and CDR2: DFQATT, SNEGSKA (reference sequence). This CDR3 comprises 11 residues.

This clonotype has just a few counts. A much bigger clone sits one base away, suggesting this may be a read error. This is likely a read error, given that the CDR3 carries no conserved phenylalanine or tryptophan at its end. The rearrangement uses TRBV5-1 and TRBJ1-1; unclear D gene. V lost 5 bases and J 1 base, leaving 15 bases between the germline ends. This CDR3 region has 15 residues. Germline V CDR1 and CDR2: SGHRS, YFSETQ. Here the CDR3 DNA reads TGCGCCAGCAGACCTACTCAGCAGAGGAACACTGAAGCTTTCCTT. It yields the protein CASRPTQQRNTEAFL.

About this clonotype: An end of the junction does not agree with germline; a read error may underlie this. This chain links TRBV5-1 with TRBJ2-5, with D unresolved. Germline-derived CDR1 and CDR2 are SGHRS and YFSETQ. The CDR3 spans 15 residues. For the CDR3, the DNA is TGCGCCAGCTGCCCCTCAGGCAGGTACCAAGAGACCCAGCACTTC. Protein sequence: CASCPSGRYQETQHF.

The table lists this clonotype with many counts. CDR3 protein: CASLGTGTNTDTQYF. The CDR3 DNA reads as TGTGCCAGCTTGGGAACAGGAACCAACACAGATACGCAGTATTTT. This chain links TRBV2 with TRBJ2-3, with D possibly matching TRBD1 (5 bases). The CDR3 has 15 amino acids. Germline-derived CDR1 and CDR2 are SNHLY and FYNNEI. V was pared by 8 bases and J by 2 bases, with 17 bases between.

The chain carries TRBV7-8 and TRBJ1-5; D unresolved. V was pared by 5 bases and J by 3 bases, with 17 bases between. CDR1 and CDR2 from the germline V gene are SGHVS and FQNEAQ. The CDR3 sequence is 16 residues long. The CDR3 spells CASSLDPFKPNQPQHF. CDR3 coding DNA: TGTGCCAGCAGCCTAGATCCGTTTAAACCCAATCAGCCCCAGCATTTT. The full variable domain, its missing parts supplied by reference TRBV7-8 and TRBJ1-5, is GAGVSQSPRYKVAKRGQDVALRCDPISGHVSLFWYQQALGQGPEFLTYFQNEAQLDKSGLPSDRFFAERPEGSVSTLKIQRTQQEDSAVYLCASSLDPFKPNQPQHFGDGTRLSIL.

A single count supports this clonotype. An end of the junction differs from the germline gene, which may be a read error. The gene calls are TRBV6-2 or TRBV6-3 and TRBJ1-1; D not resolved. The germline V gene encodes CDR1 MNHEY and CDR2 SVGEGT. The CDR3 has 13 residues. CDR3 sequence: CASIQRERPEAFF. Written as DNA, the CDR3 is TGTGCCAGCATTCAGCGGGAGCGGCCTGAAGCCTTCTTT.

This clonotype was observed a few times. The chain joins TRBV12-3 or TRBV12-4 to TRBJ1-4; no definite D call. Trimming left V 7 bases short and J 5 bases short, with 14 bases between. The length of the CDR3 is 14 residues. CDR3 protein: CASTETGFNEKLFF. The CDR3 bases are TGTGCCAGCACCGAGACGGGATTCAATGAAAAACTGTTTTTT.

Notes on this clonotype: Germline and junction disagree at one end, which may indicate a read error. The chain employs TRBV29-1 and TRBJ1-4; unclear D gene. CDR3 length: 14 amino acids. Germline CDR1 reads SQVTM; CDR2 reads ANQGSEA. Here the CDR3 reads CSVIQLGPNEKLFF. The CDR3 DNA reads TGCAGCGTTATTCAGTTAGGCCCGAATGAGAAACTGTTTTTT.

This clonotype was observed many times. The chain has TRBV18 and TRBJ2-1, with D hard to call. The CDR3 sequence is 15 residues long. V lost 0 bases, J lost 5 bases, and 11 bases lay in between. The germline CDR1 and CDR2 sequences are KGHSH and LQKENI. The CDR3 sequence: CASSPPSRSHNEQFF. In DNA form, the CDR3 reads TGTGCCAGCTCACCACCGAGTCGATCGCACAATGAGCAGTTCTTC.

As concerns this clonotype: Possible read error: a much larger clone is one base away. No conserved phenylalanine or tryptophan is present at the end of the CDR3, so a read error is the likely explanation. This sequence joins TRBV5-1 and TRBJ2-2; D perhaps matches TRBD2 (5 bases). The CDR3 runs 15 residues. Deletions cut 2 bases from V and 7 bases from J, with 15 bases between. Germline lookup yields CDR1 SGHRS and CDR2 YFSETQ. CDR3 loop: CASSLGLFGVGELFS. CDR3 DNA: TGCGCCAGCAGCTTAGGTCTCTTCGGGGTCGGGGAGCTGTTTTCT.

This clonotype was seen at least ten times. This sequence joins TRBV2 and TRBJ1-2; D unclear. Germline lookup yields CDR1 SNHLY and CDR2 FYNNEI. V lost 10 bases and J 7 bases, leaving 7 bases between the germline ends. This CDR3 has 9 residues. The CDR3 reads CAKESGYTF. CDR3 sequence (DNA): TGTGCCAAAGAGAGTGGCTACACCTTC.

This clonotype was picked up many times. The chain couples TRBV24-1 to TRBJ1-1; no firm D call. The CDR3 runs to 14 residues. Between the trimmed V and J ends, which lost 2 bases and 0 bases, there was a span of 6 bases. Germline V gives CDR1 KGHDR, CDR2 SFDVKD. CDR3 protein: CATSDSAMNTEAFF. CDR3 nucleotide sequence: TGTGCCACCAGTGATTCGGCCATGAACACTGAAGCTTTCTTT.

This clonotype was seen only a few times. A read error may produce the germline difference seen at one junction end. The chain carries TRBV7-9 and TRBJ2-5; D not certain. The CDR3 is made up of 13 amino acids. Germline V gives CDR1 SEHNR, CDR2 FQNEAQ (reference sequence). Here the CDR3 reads CAGSLGYQETQYF. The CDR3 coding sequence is TGTGCCGGCAGCTTAGGGTACCAAGAGACCCAGTACTTC.

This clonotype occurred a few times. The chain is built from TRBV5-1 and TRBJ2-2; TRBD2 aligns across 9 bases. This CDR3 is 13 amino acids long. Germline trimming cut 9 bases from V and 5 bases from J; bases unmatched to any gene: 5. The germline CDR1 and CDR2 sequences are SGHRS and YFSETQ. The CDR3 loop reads CATPGLATGELFF. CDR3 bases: TGCGCCACCCCGGGACTAGCAACCGGGGAGCTGTTTTTT.

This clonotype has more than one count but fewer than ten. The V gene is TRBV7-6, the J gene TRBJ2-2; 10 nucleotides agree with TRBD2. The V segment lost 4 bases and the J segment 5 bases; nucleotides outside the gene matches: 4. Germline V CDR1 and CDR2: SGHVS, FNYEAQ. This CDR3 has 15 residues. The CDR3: CASSSGTSVTGELFF. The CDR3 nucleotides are TGTGCCAGCAGCTCCGGGACTAGCGTAACCGGGGAGCTGTTTTTT.

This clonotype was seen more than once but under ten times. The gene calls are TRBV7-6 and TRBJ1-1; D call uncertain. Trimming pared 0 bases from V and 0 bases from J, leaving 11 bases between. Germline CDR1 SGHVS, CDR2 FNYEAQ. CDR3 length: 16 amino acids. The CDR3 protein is CASSLAGIGMNTEAFF. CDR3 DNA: TGTGCCAGCAGCTTAGCGGGGATCGGGATGAACACTGAAGCTTTCTTT.

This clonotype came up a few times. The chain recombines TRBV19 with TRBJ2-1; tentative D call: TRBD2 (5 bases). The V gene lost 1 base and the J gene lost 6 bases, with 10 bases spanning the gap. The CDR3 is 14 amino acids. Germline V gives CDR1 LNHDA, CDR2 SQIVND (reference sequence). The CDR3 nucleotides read TGTGCCAGTAGTATAGGGACGGGAATCAATGAGCAGTTCTTC. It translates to CASSIGTGINEQFF. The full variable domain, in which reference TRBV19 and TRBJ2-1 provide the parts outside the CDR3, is DGGITQSPKYLFRKEGQNVTLSCEQNLNHDAMYWYRQDPGQGLRLIYYSQIVNDFQKGDIAEGYSVSREKKESFPLTVTSAQKNPTAFYLCASSIGTGINEQFFGPGTRLTVL.

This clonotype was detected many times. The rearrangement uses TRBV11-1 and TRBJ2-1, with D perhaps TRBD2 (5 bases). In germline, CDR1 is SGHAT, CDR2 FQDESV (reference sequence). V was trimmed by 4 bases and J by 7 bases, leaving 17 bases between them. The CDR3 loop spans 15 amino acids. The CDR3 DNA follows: TGTGCCAGCAGCTATGATACGAACAGAGGGAATGAGCAGTTCTTC. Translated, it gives CASSYDTNRGNEQFF.

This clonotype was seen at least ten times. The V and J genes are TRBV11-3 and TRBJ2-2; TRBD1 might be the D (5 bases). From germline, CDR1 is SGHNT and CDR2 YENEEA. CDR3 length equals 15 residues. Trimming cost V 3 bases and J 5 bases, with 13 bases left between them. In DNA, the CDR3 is TGTGCCAGCAGCTTTGACAGTCTGGGGACCGGGGAGCTGTTTTTT. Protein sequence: CASSFDSLGTGELFF.

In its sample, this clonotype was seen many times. CDR3 amino acids: CASTHRGATNEKLFF. In nucleotides, the CDR3 is TGTGCCAGCACCCACCGAGGAGCAACTAATGAAAAACTGTTTTTT. V gene TRBV28 combines with J gene TRBJ1-4, with D unclear. Trimming left V 7 bases short and J 0 bases short, with 12 bases between. The CDR3 is 15 amino acids. CDR1 and CDR2 (germline): MDHEN, SYDVKM.

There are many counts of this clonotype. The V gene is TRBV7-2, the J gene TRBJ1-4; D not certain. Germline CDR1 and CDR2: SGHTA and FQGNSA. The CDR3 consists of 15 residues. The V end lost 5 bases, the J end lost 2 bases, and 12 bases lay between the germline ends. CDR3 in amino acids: CASSPSPPTNEKLFF. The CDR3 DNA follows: TGTGCCAGCAGCCCCAGTCCCCCGACTAATGAAAAACTGTTTTTT.